This record concerns one TCR beta chain sequence. Its specificity is not known. Time point: newly diagnosed GD, antithyroid drugs for less than 3 months. PBMC RNA served as the TCR library source. Graves' disease diagnosis relied on American Thyroid Association guidelines. iRepertoire HTBI primers and Arm-PCR of CDR3 regions built TCR beta libraries. MiXCR, run by TCRdb on the multiplex PCR reads, gives a single entry per CDR3 protein. The sample carries approximately 300,000 distinct CDR3 sequences, about 20% recorded once. V was shortened by 7 bases and J by 5 bases, with 12 bases between the two germline ends. The CDR3 runs to 14 residues. In germline, CDR1 is MNHEY, CDR2 SVGEGT. The sample belongs to a study of regulatory T cells in long-lasting Graves disease. Study background: Antithyroid drugs had been taken under 3 months by newly diagnosed Graves' patients. Notes on the study in general: TRBV28 was favored in persistent disease, as were TRBJ1-2 and TRBJ2-5. The study found persistent patients shared more public clonotypes (approximately 2,700) than new patients (approximately 970).

The origin of this receptor is a female donor with Graves disease. The sequencing used peripheral blood mononuclear cells (PBMCs), collected at new diagnosis, from a patient treated with antithyroid drugs. The chain recombines TRBV6-2 or TRBV6-3 with TRBJ1-6; D gene ambiguous. The CDR3: CASMRVADNSPLHF. As DNA, the CDR3 is TGTGCCAGCATGCGGGTTGCAGATAATTCACCCCTCCACTTT.